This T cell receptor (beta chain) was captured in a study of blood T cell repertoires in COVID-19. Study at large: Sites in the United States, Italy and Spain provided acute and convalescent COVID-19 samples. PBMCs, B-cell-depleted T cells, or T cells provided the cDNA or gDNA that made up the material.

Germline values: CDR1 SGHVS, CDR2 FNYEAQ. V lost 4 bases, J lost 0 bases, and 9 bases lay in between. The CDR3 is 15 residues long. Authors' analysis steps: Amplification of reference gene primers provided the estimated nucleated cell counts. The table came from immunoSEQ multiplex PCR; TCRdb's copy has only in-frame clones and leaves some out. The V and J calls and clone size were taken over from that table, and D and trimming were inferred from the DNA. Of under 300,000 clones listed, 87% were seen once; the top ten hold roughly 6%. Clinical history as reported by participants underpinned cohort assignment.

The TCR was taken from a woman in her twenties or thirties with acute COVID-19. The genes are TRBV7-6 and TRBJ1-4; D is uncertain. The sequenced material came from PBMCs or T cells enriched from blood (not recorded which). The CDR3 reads CASSSDGATNEKLFF. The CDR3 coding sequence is TGTGCCAGCAGCTCGGACGGGGCAACTAATGAAAAACTGTTTTTT.